Below are 25 T cell receptor beta chains sequenced from a single sample in a study of T cell responses to AZD1222 COVID-19 vaccine. Data came from immunoSEQ multiplex PCR; TCRdb stores just in-frame clones and leaves some out. The top ten hold roughly 2.7% of the sample, which has 90,000 to 140,000 clones, 88% seen once. The material was peripheral blood, obtained on day 0 of AZD1222 vaccination. These receptors were collected from an adult in good health.

This clone has more than one count but fewer than ten. The chain carries TRBV4-1 and TRBJ1-1; possible D gene TRBD1, 6 bases. The germline V gene encodes CDR1 MGHRA and CDR2 YSYEKL. This CDR3 has 13 amino acids. The V end lost 7 bases, the J end lost 1 base, and 10 bases lay between the germline ends. The DNA of the CDR3 is TGCGCCAGCAAGTGGACAGAGAACACTGAAGCTTTCTTT. Its translation: CASKWTENTEAFF.

The chain links TRBV2 to TRBJ2-1, with D possibly matching TRBD1 (7 bases). In germline, CDR1 is SNHLY, CDR2 FYNNEI. This CDR3 region has 16 residues. Deletions cut 8 bases from V and 4 bases from J, with 21 bases between. CDR3 DNA: TGTGCCAGCTCCAGTCTGCGGGACAGAGCTTACAATGAGCAGTTCTTC. Amino acids: CASSSLRDRAYNEQFF.

The rearrangement links TRBV2 to TRBJ2-1, with D possibly matching TRBD1 (6 bases). The germline gives CDR1 SNHLY, CDR2 FYNNEI. The CDR3 runs to 13 residues. Trimming shortened V by 6 bases and J by 9 bases, and 15 bases separated the two germline ends. In nucleotides, the CDR3 is TGTGCCAGCAGCCGGGACACTCTCCCTGAGCAGTTCTTC. This translates into CASSRDTLPEQFF.

V is TRBV2 and J is TRBJ2-3; D is perhaps TRBD2 (6 bases). CDR1 is SNHLY and CDR2 is FYNNEI in the germline V gene. Trimming pared 3 bases from V and 1 base from J, leaving 14 bases between. The CDR3 consists of 16 residues. For the CDR3, the DNA is TGTGCCAGCAGTGAGACGGGGCGGGGTGGCACAGATACGCAGTATTTT. Its protein is CASSETGRGGTDTQYF.

The V call is TRBV4-2, the J call TRBJ2-1; D is undetermined. CDR3 length: 14 amino acids. V lost 0 bases to trimming and J lost 7 bases, with 10 bases between them. From germline, CDR1 is LGHNA and CDR2 YNFKEQ. The CDR3 is CASSQDLLQNEQFF. In DNA, the CDR3 is TGTGCCAGCAGCCAAGATCTACTACAAAATGAGCAGTTCTTC.

The V and J genes are TRBV7-8 and TRBJ1-3; TRBD1 matches 8 bases. After removal of 5 bases from V and 8 bases from J, the junction contained 8 bases not matched to a gene. This CDR3 region has 14 residues. Germline V gene lookup returns CDR1 SGHVS and CDR2 FQNEAQ. Here the CDR3 reads CASSTRTGIDTIYF. The DNA of the CDR3 is TGTGCCAGCAGCACCCGGACAGGGATAGACACCATATATTTT.

V usage is TRBV2 and J usage is TRBJ2-5; D tentatively fits TRBD1 or TRBD2 (6 bases each). Trimming removed 6 bases from V and 2 bases from J, with 16 bases in between. The V gene's germline CDR1 is SNHLY and CDR2 FYNNEI. The CDR3 has 15 residues. CDR3 sequence (DNA): TGTGCCAGCAGCCTCACTAGGGGGGCTCAAGAGACCCAGTACTTC. This encodes CASSLTRGAQETQYF.

V is TRBV7-2 and J is TRBJ1-5; unclear D gene. Per germline, CDR1 SGHTA and CDR2 FQGNSA. Trimming pared 5 bases from V and 0 bases from J, leaving 14 bases between. CDR3 length: 16 residues. CDR3 in amino acids: CASSPPASYSNQPQHF. The DNA for the CDR3 is TGTGCCAGCAGCCCCCCGGCATCGTATAGCAATCAGCCCCAGCATTTT.

V is TRBV19 and J is TRBJ1-3, with D unclear. Trimming removed 4 bases at V and 4 bases at J, with 11 bases between. Per germline, CDR1 LNHDA and CDR2 SQIVND (reference sequence). The CDR3 has 14 residues. The CDR3 loop reads CASSTLRRGNTIYF. In nucleotides, the CDR3 is TGTGCCAGTAGTACCCTCAGGAGGGGAAACACCATATATTTT.

V is TRBV25-1 and J is TRBJ1-2, with D hard to call. Germline V CDR1 and CDR2: MGHDK, SYGVNS. The V end lost 2 bases, the J end lost 8 bases, and 12 bases lay between the germline ends. The CDR3 spans 13 residues. CDR3 sequence reads: CASSEAPRGGYTF. CDR3 in DNA: TGTGCCAGCAGTGAAGCCCCCCGTGGCGGCTACACCTTC.

The genes are TRBV3-1 (or the pseudogene TRBV3-2) and TRBJ2-2; D unresolved. V was trimmed by 6 bases and J by 3 bases, leaving 20 bases between them. Germline CDR1 LGHDT, CDR2 YNNKEL (reference sequence). This CDR3 is 17 amino acids long. CDR3 sequence: CASRPTPLHEDTGELFF. The CDR3, as DNA: TGTGCCAGCAGACCTACCCCTCTGCATGAGGACACCGGGGAGCTGTTTTTT.

The chain has TRBV28 and TRBJ1-6, with D unclear. The V gene lost 2 bases and the J gene lost 0 bases, with 11 bases spanning the gap. Germline values: CDR1 MDHEN, CDR2 SYDVKM. This CDR3 contains 17 residues. In nucleotides, the CDR3 is TGTGCCAGCAGTTTACTTGGGCCAAGCTCCTATAATTCACCCCTCCACTTT. It encodes CASSLLGPSSYNSPLHF.

Only one count was recorded for this clone. This chain's CDR3 is CASSGGQGTYEQYF. In DNA form, the CDR3 reads TGTGCCAGTAGTGGGGGACAGGGAACCTACGAGCAGTACTTC. The V gene is TRBV19, the J gene TRBJ2-7; 9 nucleotides agree with TRBD1. CDR1 is LNHDA, CDR2 SQIVND, per germline (reference sequence). The CDR3 has 14 residues. Germline trimming cut 5 bases from V and 2 bases from J; bases unmatched to any gene: 4.

This clone occurred once. This chain uses TRBV11-3 with TRBJ2-5; 8 bases are shared with TRBD1. V dropped 5 bases and J dropped 5; count of bases not matched to a gene: 10. The CDR3 spans 15 residues. Germline V gene lookup returns CDR1 SGHNT and CDR2 YENEEA. The CDR3 is CASSQDRVEGETQYF. Here the CDR3 DNA reads TGTGCCAGCAGCCAGGACAGGGTGGAGGGGGAGACCCAGTACTTC.

In this sample, this clone turned up once. This chain uses TRBV3-1 (or the pseudogene TRBV3-2) with TRBJ2-7; TRBD1 aligns across 9 bases. This CDR3 comprises 14 residues. V shed 4 bases, J shed 6 bases, and the junction held 7 bases outside the gene matches. The germline CDR1 and CDR2 sequences are LGHDT and YNNKEL (reference sequence). This CDR3 is CASSPRDRAVEQYF. For the CDR3, the DNA is TGTGCCAGCAGCCCCCGGGACAGGGCTGTCGAGCAGTACTTC.

V and J are TRBV19 and TRBJ1-5, with a possible D match to TRBD1 (5 bases). Trimming pared 7 bases from V and 4 bases from J, leaving 14 bases between. The CDR3 has 14 residues. Germline V gene data show CDR1 as LNHDA and CDR2 as SQIVND (reference sequence). CDR3 amino acids: CASKEAGKNQPQHF. The CDR3 DNA reads as TGTGCCAGTAAAGAAGCAGGGAAAAATCAGCCCCAGCATTTT. Together with reference TRBV19 and TRBJ1-5, the CDR3 gives the full variable domain: DGGITQSPKYLFRKEGQNVTLSCEQNLNHDAMYWYRQDPGQGLRLIYYSQIVNDFQKGDIAEGYSVSREKKESFPLTVTSAQKNPTAFYLCASKEAGKNQPQHFGDGTRLSIL.

This clone appeared a single time. The chain joins TRBV29-1 to TRBJ2-6; no definite D call. The germline CDR1 and CDR2 sequences are SQVTM and ANQGSEA. V was cut by 5 bases and J by 3 bases, with 8 bases left in between. There are 13 residues in the CDR3. The CDR3 nucleotides read TGCAGCGTTTCGTCAGGTGGGGCCAACGTCCTGACTTTC. It codes for CSVSSGGANVLTF.

The rearrangement joins TRBV25-1 to TRBJ1-2; weak D call: TRBD1 (5 bases). With 3 bases removed from V and 7 bases from J, the gap between germline ends came to 15 bases. The CDR3 is 14 residues long. Germline values: CDR1 MGHDK, CDR2 SYGVNS. The CDR3 DNA is TGTGCCAGCAGTGACTTTGGCAGGGAGGGTGGCTACACCTTC. As protein: CASSDFGREGGYTF.

The chain has TRBV7-2 and TRBJ1-6; 7 nucleotides align to TRBD1. The germline CDR1 and CDR2 sequences are SGHTA and FQGNSA. The CDR3 is 15 residues long. With 5 bases clipped from V and 5 bases from J, the junction kept 6 bases outside the gene matches. The CDR3 coding sequence is TGTGCCAGCAGCCCGCTACAGGGGAATAATTCACCCCTCCACTTT. Translation: CASSPLQGNNSPLHF.

V gene TRBV27 combines with J gene TRBJ1-2; D is unclear. The germline V gene has CDR1 MNHEY and CDR2 SMNVEV (reference sequence). The CDR3 contains 13 residues. V lost 8 bases and J 3 bases, leaving 13 bases between the germline ends. The CDR3 here is CASGTQNHYGYTF. CDR3 DNA sequence: TGTGCCAGCGGAACACAGAACCACTATGGCTACACCTTC.

In DNA form, the CDR3 reads TGCAGCGTTGACGCAGCCAACTATGGCTACACCTTC. It specifies CSVDAANYGYTF. The chain couples TRBV29-1 to TRBJ1-2; no definite D call. The V gene lost 3 bases and the J gene lost 2 bases, with 7 bases spanning the gap. CDR3 length equals 12 residues. The germline V gene encodes CDR1 SQVTM and CDR2 ANQGSEA. Full variable domain (remainder filled in from reference TRBV29-1 and TRBJ1-2): SAVISQKPSRDICQRGTSLTIQCQVDSQVTMMFWYRQQPGQSLTLIATANQGSEATYESGFVIDKFPISRPNLTFSTLTVSNMSPEDSSIYLCSVDAANYGYTFGSGTRLTVV.

The chain uses TRBV24-1 and TRBJ2-5; D is unclear. Germline V gene lookup returns CDR1 KGHDR and CDR2 SFDVKD. This CDR3 is 15 amino acids long. Trimming shortened V by 0 bases and J by 5 bases, and 12 bases separated the two germline ends. The CDR3 bases are TGTGCCACCAGTGATTTGGCAGATGTAGGGGAGACCCAGTACTTC. Translation: CATSDLADVGETQYF.

The chain links TRBV7-9 to TRBJ2-2; TRBD1 agrees at 10 bases. This CDR3 is 14 amino acids long. CDR1 and CDR2 from the germline V gene are SEHNR and FQNEAQ (reference sequence). The J segment lost 5 bases and the V segment lost 6 bases, leaving 3 bases of the junction unmatched. CDR3 sequence reads: CASRRDRGTGELFF. CDR3 bases: TGTGCCAGCAGAAGGGACAGGGGAACCGGGGAGCTGTTTTTT. The full variable domain, its missing parts supplied by reference TRBV7-9 and TRBJ2-2, is DTGVSQNPRHKITKRGQNVTFRCDPISEHNRLYWYRQTLGQGPEFLTYFQNEAQLEKSRLLSDRFSAERPKGSFSTLEIQRTEQGDSAMYLCASRRDRGTGELFFGEGSRLTVL.

The J gene is TRBJ2-7, the V gene TRBV2; TRBD1 matches 11 bases. V shed 6 bases and J 2 bases; nucleotides not matched to a gene: 9. Germline lookup yields CDR1 SNHLY and CDR2 FYNNEI. The CDR3 has 16 amino acids. CDR3 amino acids: CASSPSPGQGAYEQYF. The CDR3 DNA sequence: TGTGCCAGCAGCCCATCTCCGGGACAGGGGGCCTACGAGCAGTACTTC.

V is TRBV27 and J is TRBJ1-6, with a weak D call TRBD1 (6 bases). Trimming stripped 5 bases from V and 6 bases from J, with 20 bases between. From germline, CDR1 is MNHEY and CDR2 SMNVEV (reference sequence). This CDR3 comprises 17 residues. The CDR3 reads CASSASSVGTTNSPLHF. CDR3 DNA sequence: TGTGCCAGCAGTGCTTCATCTGTCGGGACAACTAATTCACCCCTCCACTTT.